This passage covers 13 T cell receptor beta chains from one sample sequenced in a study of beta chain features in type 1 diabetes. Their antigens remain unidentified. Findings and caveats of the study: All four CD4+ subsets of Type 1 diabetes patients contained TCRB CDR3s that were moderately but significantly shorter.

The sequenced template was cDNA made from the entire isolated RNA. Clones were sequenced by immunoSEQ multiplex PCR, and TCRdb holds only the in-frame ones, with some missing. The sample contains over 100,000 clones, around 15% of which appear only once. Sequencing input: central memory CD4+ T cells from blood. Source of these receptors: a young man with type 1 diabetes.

The DNA for the CDR3 is TGTGCCAGCAGTTCCAGGTCACTAGCAGGCCTGGAGCAGTACTTC. Translated: CASSSRSLAGLEQYF. The rearrangement joins TRBV7-9 to TRBJ2-7; TRBD2 is a possible D gene (6 bases). Germline CDR1 SEHNR, CDR2 FQNEAQ (reference sequence). CDR3 length: 15 amino acids. Trimming took off 6 bases at V and 7 bases at J, with 22 bases between the two ends. Looking up the rest from reference TRBV7-9 and TRBJ2-7 gives the full variable domain: DTGVSQNPRHKITKRGQNVTFRCDPISEHNRLYWYRQTLGQGPEFLTYFQNEAQLEKSRLLSDRFSAERPKGSFSTLEIQRTEQGDSAMYLCASSSRSLAGLEQYFGPGTRLTVT.

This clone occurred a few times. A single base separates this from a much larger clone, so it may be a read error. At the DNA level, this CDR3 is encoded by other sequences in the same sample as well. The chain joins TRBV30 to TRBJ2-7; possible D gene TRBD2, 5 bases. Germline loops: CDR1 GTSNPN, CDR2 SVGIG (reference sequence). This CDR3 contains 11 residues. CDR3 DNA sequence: TGCGCCTGGAGCTTCCGGACGGGGATAAAGTTC. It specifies CAWSFRTGIKF.

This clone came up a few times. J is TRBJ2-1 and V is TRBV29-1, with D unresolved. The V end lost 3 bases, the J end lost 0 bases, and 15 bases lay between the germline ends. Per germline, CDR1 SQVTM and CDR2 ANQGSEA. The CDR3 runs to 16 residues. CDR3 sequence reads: CSVDSPRAASYNEQFF. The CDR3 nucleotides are TGCAGCGTTGATTCACCAAGGGCAGCCTCCTACAATGAGCAGTTCTTC.

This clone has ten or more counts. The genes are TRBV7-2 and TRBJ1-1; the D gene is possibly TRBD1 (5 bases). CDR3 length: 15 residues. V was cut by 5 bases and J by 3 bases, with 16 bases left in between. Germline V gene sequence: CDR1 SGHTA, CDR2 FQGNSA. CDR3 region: CASSPSQGRDTEAFF. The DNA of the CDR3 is TGTGCCAGCAGCCCCTCCCAGGGACGAGACACTGAAGCTTTCTTT.

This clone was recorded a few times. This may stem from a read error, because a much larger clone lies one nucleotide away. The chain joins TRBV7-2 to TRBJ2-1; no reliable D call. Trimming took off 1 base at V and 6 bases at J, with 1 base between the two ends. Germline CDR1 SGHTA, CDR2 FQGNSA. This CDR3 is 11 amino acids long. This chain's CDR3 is CASSLVNEQFF. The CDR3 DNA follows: TGTGCCAGCAGCTTAGTCAATGAGCAGTTCTTC. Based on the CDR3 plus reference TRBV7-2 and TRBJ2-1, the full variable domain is GAGVSQSPSNKVTEKGKDVELRCDPISGHTALYWYRQSLGQGLEFLIYFQGNSAPDKSGLPSDRFSAERTGGSVSTLTIQRTQQEDSAVYLCASSLVNEQFFGPGTRLTVL.

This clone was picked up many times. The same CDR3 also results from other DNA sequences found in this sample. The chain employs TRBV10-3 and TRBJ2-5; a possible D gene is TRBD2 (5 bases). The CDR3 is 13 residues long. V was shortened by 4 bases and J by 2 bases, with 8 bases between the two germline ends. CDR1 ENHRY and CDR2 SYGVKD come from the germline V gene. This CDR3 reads CAISGTGQETQYF. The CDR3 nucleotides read TGTGCCATCAGTGGAACGGGGCAAGAGACCCAGTACTTC.

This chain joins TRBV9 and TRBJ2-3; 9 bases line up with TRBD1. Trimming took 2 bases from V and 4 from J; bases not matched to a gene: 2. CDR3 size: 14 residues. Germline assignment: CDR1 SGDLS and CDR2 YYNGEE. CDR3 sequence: CASSVRQGADTQYF. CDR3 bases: TGTGCCAGCAGCGTGCGACAGGGGGCAGATACGCAGTATTTT. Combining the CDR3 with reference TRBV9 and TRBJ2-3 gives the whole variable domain DSGVTQTPKHLITATGQRVTLRCSPRSGDLSVYWYQQSLDQGLQFLIQYYNGEERAKGNILERFSAQQFPDLHSELNLSSLELGDSALYFCASSVRQGADTQYFGPGTRLTVL.

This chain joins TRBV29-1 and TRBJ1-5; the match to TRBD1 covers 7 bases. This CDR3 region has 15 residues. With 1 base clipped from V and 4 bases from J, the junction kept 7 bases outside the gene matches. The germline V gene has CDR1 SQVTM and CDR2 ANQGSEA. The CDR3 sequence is CSVEVTGEGNQPQHF. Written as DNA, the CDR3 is TGCAGCGTTGAAGTAACAGGGGAGGGTAATCAGCCCCAGCATTTT.

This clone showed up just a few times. This chain's CDR3 is CASSLESSYNSPLHF. CDR3 sequence (DNA): TGTGCCAGCAGCTTAGAGAGCTCCTATAATTCACCCCTCCACTTT. This sequence joins TRBV7-2 and TRBJ1-6; D not certain. CDR3 length equals 15 residues. Germline lookup yields CDR1 SGHTA and CDR2 FQGNSA. Trimming removed 1 base at V and 0 bases at J, with 4 bases between.

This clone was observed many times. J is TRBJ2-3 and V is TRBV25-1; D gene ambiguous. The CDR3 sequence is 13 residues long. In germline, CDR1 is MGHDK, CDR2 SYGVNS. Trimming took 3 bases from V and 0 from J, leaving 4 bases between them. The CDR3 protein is CASSDPSTDTQYF. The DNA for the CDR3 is TGTGCCAGCAGTGACCCTAGCACAGATACGCAGTATTTT.

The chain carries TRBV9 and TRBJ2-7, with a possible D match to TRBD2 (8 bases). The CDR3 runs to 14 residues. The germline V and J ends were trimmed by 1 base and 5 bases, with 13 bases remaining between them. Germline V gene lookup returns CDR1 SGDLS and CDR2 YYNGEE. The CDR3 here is CASSVSGGGHEQYF. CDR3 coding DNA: TGTGCCAGCAGCGTATCGGGAGGGGGCCACGAGCAGTACTTC.

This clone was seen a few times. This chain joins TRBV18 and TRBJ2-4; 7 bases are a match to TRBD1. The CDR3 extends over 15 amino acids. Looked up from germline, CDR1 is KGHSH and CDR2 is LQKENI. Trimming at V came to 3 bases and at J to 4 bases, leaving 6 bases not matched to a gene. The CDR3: CASSPGTDLKNIQYF. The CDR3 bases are TGTGCCAGCTCACCCGGGACAGACTTAAAAAACATTCAGTACTTC. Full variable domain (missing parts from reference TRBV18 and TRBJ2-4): NAGVMQNPRHLVRRRGQEARLRCSPMKGHSHVYWYRQLPEEGLKFMVYLQKENIIDESGMPKERFSAEFPKEGPSILRIQQVVRGDSAAYFCASSPGTDLKNIQYFGAGTRLSVL.

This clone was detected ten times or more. Here the CDR3 reads CAISEMASGRYEQFF. CDR3 nucleotides: TGTGCCATCAGTGAGATGGCTAGCGGTAGGTATGAGCAGTTCTTC. V gene TRBV10-3 combines with J gene TRBJ2-1, with 7 positions matching TRBD2. CDR1 and CDR2 from the germline V gene are ENHRY and SYGVKD. The CDR3 loop spans 15 amino acids. J lost 8 bases, V lost 2 bases, and 9 bases had no gene match.